This paragraph covers one T cell receptor (beta chain) sequence. These data come from a study of control samples from healthy donors and cancer patients. Sequenced by immunoSEQ multiplex PCR; TCRdb stores in-frame clones only, minus some. This sample has 55,000 to 70,000 clones, with 80% to 95% found just once. Germline CDR1 is LNHNV and CDR2 is YYDKDF (reference sequence). V gave up 2 bases and J gave up 0 bases, with 10 bases separating them. This CDR3 has 16 residues. Sequenced input: PBMCs. This clonotype was sampled from a man aged 25-40 years with colorectal cancer. This sequence joins TRBV15 and TRBJ1-4, with D tentatively TRBD1 (5 bases). The DNA of the CDR3 is TGTGCCACCAGCAGACCAGGGTGGGCAACTAATGAAAAACTGTTTTTT. Translating gives CATSRPGWATNEKLFF.